This T cell receptor beta chain was captured by sequencing in a study of blood T cell repertoires in COVID-19. Study overall: PBMCs, B-cell-depleted T cells, or T cells provided the cDNA or gDNA that made up the material.

The germline V and J ends were trimmed by 6 bases and 8 bases, with 13 bases remaining between them. Germline CDR1 SNHLY, CDR2 FYNNEI. The CDR3 has 12 amino acids. Only a few counts were recorded for this clone. Generated by immunoSEQ multiplex PCR, the TCRdb table keeps only in-frame clones and is missing some. The table includes 190,000 or so clones, about 88% detected once. The sequenced sample consisted of peripheral blood. The origin of this receptor is a middle-aged man with active or convalescent COVID-19. This sequence joins TRBV2 and TRBJ1-1; maybe TRBD1 (6 bases). CDR3 in amino acids: CASSQGGDEAFF. The CDR3 bases are TGTGCCAGCAGCCAAGGGGGGGACGAAGCTTTCTTT. Combining the CDR3 with reference TRBV2 and TRBJ1-1 gives the whole variable domain EPEVTQTPSHQVTQMGQEVILRCVPISNHLYFYWYRQILGQKVEFLVSFYNNEISEKSEIFDDQFSVERPDGSNFTLKIRSTKLEDSAMYFCASSQGGDEAFFGQGTRLTVV.